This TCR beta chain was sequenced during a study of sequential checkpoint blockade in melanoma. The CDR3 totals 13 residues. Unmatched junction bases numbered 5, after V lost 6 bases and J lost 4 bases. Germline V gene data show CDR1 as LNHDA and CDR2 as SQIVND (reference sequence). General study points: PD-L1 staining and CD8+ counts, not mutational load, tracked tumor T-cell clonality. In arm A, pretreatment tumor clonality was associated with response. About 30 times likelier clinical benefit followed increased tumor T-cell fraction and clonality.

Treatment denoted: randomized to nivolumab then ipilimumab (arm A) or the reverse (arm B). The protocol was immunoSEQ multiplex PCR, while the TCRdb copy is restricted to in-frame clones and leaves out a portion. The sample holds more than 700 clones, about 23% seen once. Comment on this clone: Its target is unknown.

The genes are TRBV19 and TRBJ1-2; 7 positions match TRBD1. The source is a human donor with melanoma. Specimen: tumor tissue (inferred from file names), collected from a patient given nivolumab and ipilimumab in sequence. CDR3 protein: CASRTTGFYGYTF. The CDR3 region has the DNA TGTGCCAGTAGGACGACAGGGTTCTATGGCTACACCTTC.